A selection of T cell receptor beta chains follows, all from one sample in a study of T cells in Graves' hyperthyroidism and ophthalmopathy. TCRdb redid the calling of the multiplex PCR reads with MiXCR, one entry per CDR3 protein. The sample yields approximately 700,000 distinct CDR3 sequences, around 17% seen once. The source material was blood. The receptors shown here come from a man aged 18 to 35 with Graves' hyperthyroidism. The CDR3 runs from the conserved cysteine through the conserved F or W. A D gene is named only where the DNA matches it firmly. Clone size, where shown, is once, few, many, or a class for clones that have expanded.

TRBV19	NA	TRBJ2-3	TRBD2	CASSLLAGEGTHTQYF	TGTGCCAGTAGTTTGCTAGCGGGAGAGGGGACGCATACGCAGTATTTT
TRBV10-3	many	TRBJ2-1	NA	CAISPEDAAYNEQFF	TGTGCCATCAGTCCCGAAGACGCGGCTTACAATGAGCAGTTCTTC
TRBV2	NA	TRBJ2-3	NA	CASIGAGGRTDTQYF	TGTGCCAGCATCGGGGCCGGGGGAAGGACAGATACGCAGTATTTT
TRBV20-1	many	TRBJ2-7	TRBD2	CSARDPTSGSSYEQYF	TGCAGTGCTAGAGATCCCACTAGCGGGAGCTCCTACGAGCAGTACTTC
TRBV24-1	few	TRBJ2-5	TRBD1	CATSDMGTGRGETQYF	TGTGCCACCAGTGATATGGGGACAGGGCGAGGGGAGACCCAGTACTTC
TRBV6-6	NA	TRBJ2-1	TRBD1	CASSYYLTGTASYNEQFF	TGTGCCAGCAGTTACTATCTAACCGGGACAGCCTCCTACAATGAGCAGTTCTTC
TRBV7-2	few	TRBJ1-1	NA	CAGSFLPGDTEAFF	TGTGCCGGCAGCTTCCTCCCCGGGGACACTGAAGCTTTCTTT
TRBV6-1	many	TRBJ2-7	TRBD2	CASSGPSGVNLPTYEQYF	TGTGCCAGCAGTGGGCCTAGCGGGGTGAATTTGCCTACCTACGAGCAGTACTTC
TRBV29-1	NA	TRBJ2-1	TRBD2	CSVPSGRAENEQFF	TGCAGCGTACCTAGCGGGAGGGCAGAGAATGAGCAGTTCTTC
TRBV3-1	few	TRBJ2-1	NA	CASSLYYAFSDSDHNEQFF	TGTGCCAGCAGCCTTTATTATGCGTTCTCGGATTCGGACCACAATGAGCAGTTCTTC
TRBV20-1	many	TRBJ2-3	NA	CSAPGRPLRDTQYF	TGCAGTGCCCCGGGCCGTCCATTAAGGGATACGCAGTATTTT
TRBV29-1	NA	TRBJ2-5	NA	CSVMSGRHKGYQETQYF	TGCAGCGTCATGTCCGGACGGCATAAGGGGTACCAAGAGACCCAGTACTTC
TRBV28	large	TRBJ1-1	NA	CASSLQTGNTEAFF	TGTGCCAGCAGTTTGCAGACAGGGAACACTGAAGCTTTCTTT
TRBV28	few	TRBJ1-6	NA	CASSLLEGDSPLHF	TGTGCCAGCAGTTTACTGGAGGGGGATTCACCCCTCCACTTT
TRBV4-2	NA	TRBJ2-3	NA	CASSPKSGSTDTQYF	TGTGCCAGCAGCCCGAAAAGCGGTAGCACAGATACGCAGTATTTT
TRBV28	many	TRBJ2-5	NA	CASSLTYIKETQYF	TGTGCCAGCAGTTTAACGTATATCAAAGAGACCCAGTACTTC
TRBV7-2	many	TRBJ2-3	NA	CASSRSRRSTDTQYF	TGTGCCAGCAGCCGTAGTCGGCGTAGCACAGATACGCAGTATTTT
TRBV18	many	TRBJ2-5	NA	CASSPPNSGQETQYF	TGTGCCAGCTCACCACCAAACAGCGGGCAAGAGACCCAGTACTTC
TRBV2	few	TRBJ1-2	NA	CASTEGTTYGYTF	TGTGCCAGCACCGAGGGGACCACCTATGGCTACACCTTC
TRBV28	many	TRBJ2-1	NA	CASRIQGFPYNEQFF	TGTGCCAGCAGAATACAGGGCTTCCCCTACAATGAGCAGTTCTTC
TRBV5-1	many	TRBJ2-1	NA	CASSLDGFPSRSYNEQFF	TGCGCCAGCAGCTTGGATGGCTTTCCCTCGAGGTCCTACAATGAGCAGTTCTTC
TRBV30	many	TRBJ2-7	NA	CAWSGGVLYEQYF	TGTGCCTGGAGCGGTGGGGTCCTCTACGAGCAGTACTTC
TRBV5-6	many	TRBJ1-1	NA	CASSRQANTEAFF	TGTGCCAGCAGTAGACAGGCGAACACTGAAGCTTTCTTT
TRBV2	NA	TRBJ2-3	TRBD2	CAIGLAGTDTQYF	TGTGCCATAGGGCTAGCGGGCACAGATACGCAGTATTTT
TRBV3-1	many	TRBJ1-6	NA	CASSQDLGSPLHF	TGTGCCAGCAGCCAAGATCTTGGATCACCCCTCCACTTT